This T cell receptor (beta chain) was recovered during a study of blood T cell repertoires in COVID-19. Study-wide background: Material from acute and convalescent COVID-19 was sourced from the United States, Italy and Spain.

Participant ages covered about 18 to 90 years across 24 US areas. Cohorts were determined from participant-reported clinical history. The assay was immunoSEQ multiplex PCR, and TCRdb's table has in-frame clones only and misses some. Of approximately 240,000 clones listed, roughly 87% are singletons. This clone appeared a few times. The CDR3 runs 15 residues. The V and J ends lost 1 base and 4 bases respectively, with 8 bases between them. CDR1 and CDR2 from the germline V gene are MDHEN and SYDVKM. The rearrangement links TRBV28 to TRBJ1-6, with unresolved D. The TCR was taken from a woman in her twenties or thirties with acute COVID-19. The sequencing sample was made of PBMCs or T cells enriched from blood (not recorded which). The CDR3: CASSLYARYNSPLHF. DNA for the CDR3: TGTGCCAGCAGTTTATATGCCCGGTATAATTCACCCCTCCACTTT.